This TCR beta chain stems from a study of Graves' ophthalmopathy and Graves' hyperthyroidism. Comments on this clonotype: Because the CDR3 is missing its conserved closing phenylalanine or tryptophan, this is likely a read error.

Scientists amplified the TCR beta CDR3 regions from RNA transcripts. Amplification began with first-round RT-PCR using HTBI primers, then second-round multiplex PCR was performed. One entry per CDR3 protein, called by TCRdb with MiXCR from the multiplex PCR reads. The sample has about 1.1 million distinct CDR3 sequences; about 40% are singletons. V was clipped by 2 bases and J by 7 bases, with 15 bases between them. Germline V gene lookup returns CDR1 SNHLY and CDR2 FYNNEI. This CDR3 region has 14 residues. The source is an adult man with Graves' hyperthyroidism. This chain uses TRBV2 with TRBJ2-7; D is uncertain. Sequencing was carried out using peripheral blood or thyroid tissue (not recorded which). The CDR3 sequence: CASSETAAAWEQYS. In DNA, the CDR3 is TGTGCCAGCAGTGAAACGGCGGCCGCGTGGGAGCAGTACTCC.